Each of the 20 T cell receptor beta chains below was sequenced from the same sample in a study of T cells expressing NK-cell markers. TCRdb reprocessed the 5' RACE reads; each CDR3 protein has one entry and no DNA is given. This repertoire includes 350,000 to 500,000 distinct CDR3 sequences. Sequencing was carried out using blood T cells: a sorted CD56 or NKG2C T cell subset, CD4+ or CD8+ T cells, or bulk PBMC T cells (not recorded which). These receptors originate from a woman between 18 and 70 years old in good health.

The rearrangement joins TRBV11-3 to TRBJ2-1; the TRBD1 assignment by TCRdb is unverifiable without DNA. Looked up from germline, CDR1 is SGHNT and CDR2 is YENEEA. CDR3 length: 13 residues. The CDR3 loop is CASSWRQDNEQFF.

The genes are TRBV7-2 and TRBJ2-3; as DNA is missing, the TRBD1 call by TCRdb cannot be tested. This CDR3 has 16 amino acids. CDR1 and CDR2 (germline): SGHTA, FQGNSA. The CDR3 protein is CATSPPGALRADTQYF.

The V call is TRBV7-2, the J call TRBJ1-5. Germline CDR1 is SGHTA and CDR2 is FQGNSA. This CDR3 region has 15 residues. CDR3 residues: CASSLEGKGNQPQHF.

The V and J genes are TRBV20-1 and TRBJ1-4. CDR1 is DFQATT, CDR2 SNEGSKA, per germline (reference sequence). The CDR3 has 13 residues. This chain's CDR3 is CSASEGINEKLFF.

The rearrangement joins TRBV29-1 to TRBJ1-1. The CDR3 runs to 14 residues. Per the germline V gene, CDR1 is SQVTM and CDR2 is ANQGSEA. This chain's CDR3 is CSGAKAGTNTEAFF.

This chain links TRBV20-1 with TRBJ1-2. The CDR3 totals 16 residues. The germline gives CDR1 DFQATT, CDR2 SNEGSKA (reference sequence). CDR3 protein: CSARESRDGHYYGYTF.

The chain carries TRBV7-9 and TRBJ1-2. The CDR3 extends over 16 amino acids. Germline loops: CDR1 SEHNR, CDR2 FQNEAQ (reference sequence). The CDR3 loop reads CASSQTGTSLFGGYTF. The entire variable domain, with the rest obtained from reference TRBV7-9 and TRBJ1-2, is as follows: DTGVSQNPRHKITKRGQNVTFRCDPISEHNRLYWYRQTLGQGPEFLTYFQNEAQLEKSRLLSDRFSAERPKGSFSTLEIQRTEQGDSAMYLCASSQTGTSLFGGYTFGSGTRLTVV.

This sequence joins TRBV29-1 and TRBJ2-7; TCRdb returns TRBD2, unconfirmable since there is no DNA. The CDR3 spans 13 residues. CDR1 is SQVTM and CDR2 is ANQGSEA in the germline V gene. CDR3 protein: CSVPGLGDYEQYF.

This rearrangement joins TRBV5-1 to TRBJ1-1. The CDR3 consists of 13 residues. CDR1 is SGHRS, CDR2 YFSETQ, per germline. CDR3 protein: CASSSLGHTEAFF. Combining the CDR3 with reference TRBV5-1 and TRBJ1-1 gives the whole variable domain KAGVTQTPRYLIKTRGQQVTLSCSPISGHRSVSWYQQTPGQGLQFLFEYFSETQRNKGNFPGRFSGRQFSNSRSEMNVSTLELGDSALYLCASSSLGHTEAFFGQGTRLTVV.

The chain is built from TRBV4-3 and TRBJ2-3. This CDR3 has 17 amino acids. CDR1 is LGHNA and CDR2 is YSLEER in the germline V gene. The CDR3: CASSQEKGLRKMDTQYF.

J is TRBJ1-5 and V is TRBV28; as DNA is missing, the TRBD1 call by TCRdb cannot be tested. CDR1 and CDR2 from the germline V gene are MDHEN and SYDVKM. The CDR3 consists of 13 residues. The CDR3 is CATRTGHNQPQHF. The variable domain in full, with the rest retrieved from reference TRBV28 and TRBJ1-5, is DVKVTQSSRYLVKRTGEKVFLECVQDMDHENMFWYRQDPGLGLRLIYFSYDVKMKEKGDIPEGYSVSREKKERFSLILESASTNQTSMYLCATRTGHNQPQHFGDGTRLSIL.

The CDR3 is CASSLGLEGTEAFF. The chain carries TRBV5-1 and TRBJ1-1. The germline V gene encodes CDR1 SGHRS and CDR2 YFSETQ. The CDR3 totals 14 residues.

The chain joins TRBV2 to TRBJ1-5; lacking DNA, the TRBD1 call made by TCRdb goes unchecked. The CDR3 sequence is 14 residues long. Germline CDR1 is SNHLY and CDR2 is FYNNEI. CDR3 amino acids: CASRGEVGQQPQHF. The full variable domain, rest sourced from reference TRBV2 and TRBJ1-5, is EPEVTQTPSHQVTQMGQEVILRCVPISNHLYFYWYRQILGQKVEFLVSFYNNEISEKSEIFDDQFSVERPDGSNFTLKIRSTKLEDSAMYFCASRGEVGQQPQHFGDGTRLSIL.

This chain connects TRBV4-1 to TRBJ2-5; TCRdb picks TRBD2, but there is no DNA to check that call. This CDR3 comprises 13 residues. Germline V lookup: CDR1 MGHRA, CDR2 YSYEKL. CDR3 in amino acids: CASSQLAEETQYF.

This chain uses TRBV7-9 with TRBJ1-1; lacking DNA, the TRBD1 call made by TCRdb goes unchecked. The CDR3 loop spans 12 amino acids. CDR1 and CDR2 (germline): SEHNR, FQNEAQ (reference sequence). The CDR3 loop reads CASTRGDARAFF.

The chain links TRBV25-1 to TRBJ1-4; TCRdb's D gene call, TRBD1, goes unchecked for lack of DNA. The CDR3 covers 13 residues. From germline, CDR1 is MGHDK and CDR2 SYGVNS. The CDR3 protein is CASSGNPLEKLFF.

The chain combines TRBV18 with TRBJ2-6; TCRdb picks TRBD1, but there is no DNA to check that call. The CDR3 extends over 18 amino acids. Germline CDR1 is KGHSH and CDR2 is LQKENI. The CDR3 region is CASSPLQGALSGANVLTF.

The chain combines TRBV6-2 or TRBV6-3 with TRBJ2-7; TCRdb lists TRBD2, though no DNA is available to test this call. Germline V lookup: CDR1 MNHEY, CDR2 SVGEGT. The CDR3 consists of 15 residues. The CDR3 spells CASRTMGLATYEQYF.

The rearrangement links TRBV9 to TRBJ2-3; TCRdb gives TRBD2 as the D gene, but with no DNA this cannot be confirmed. In germline, CDR1 is SGDLS, CDR2 YYNGEE. The CDR3 covers 15 residues. The CDR3 region is CASSVVAGNTDTQYF.

The chain employs TRBV4-3 and TRBJ2-2. Germline V gene lookup returns CDR1 LGHNA and CDR2 YSLEER. The CDR3 contains 14 residues. The CDR3 loop is CASSQDPSTGELFF.